The present T cell receptor (beta chain) was sequenced within a study of T cells expressing NK-cell markers (dated by TCRdb to between 2020 and 2021). Some background on the complete study: In sorted CD3+CD56+NKG2C+, CD3+CD56+NKG2C- and CD3+CD56-NKG2C+ T-cell subsets from several donors, TCR beta-chain repertoires were profiled. Sequencing of the libraries produced 2 x 150 bp reads on Illumina HiSeq 2000/2500, MiSeq or NextSeq. Randomly selected healthy volunteers, three men and five women, were used as the eight sequenced donors. Among the eight sequenced donors, seven were HCMV-seropositive and one was HCMV-seronegative. The paper as a whole reports these results and caveats: It remained unclear whether the expanded NKG2C-expressing T cell clones were specific for HCMV antigens. In five to seven donors, the dominant CD3+CD56+NKG2C+ clonotypes were among the top 10 CD8+ clonotypes and accounted for roughly 1.0-7.0% of CD8+ T cells. Those dominant clonotypes were again the most abundant among CD3+CD56-NKG2C+ cells in several donors, at about 25-65%.

The sample was run on an Illumina HiSeq 2000. TCR beta cDNA libraries were prepared using 5'RACE template switching, which introduced a universal primer site and unique molecular identifiers. cDNA synthesis was primed from the TCR beta constant segment and was followed by two successive PCR amplification steps. On the authors' methods: MIGEC was used to demultiplex reads and group the reads by UMI, and MiTCR was used to assemble and quantify clonotypes. Only TCR cDNA sequences supported by at least two reads were kept to exclude erroneous sequences. Downstream repertoire analysis used the tcR package, and clonotypes were matched across fractions by CDR3 nucleotide sequence plus V segment. VDJmatch was used to annotate antigen specificity against VDJdb, with one amino acid substitution in CDR3 permitted. TCRdb reprocessed the reads, and each CDR3 protein sequence is entered once, without DNA. TCRdb assigned the V and J calls; the authors' analysis was not used. The table kept for this sample lists about 460,000 distinct CDR3 sequences. Approximately 1.5% of the sample is taken by the ten largest.

From cysteine to phenylalanine, the CDR3 is 15 amino acids long. The protein alone is recorded here. Taken from the germline V gene, the CDR1 and CDR2 loops are SGDLS and YYNGEE. Concerning this clonotype: What antigen it recognizes has not been identified.

A commercial ELISA kit detecting HCMV-specific IgG in serum was used to determine HCMV serostatus. Ficoll density gradient centrifugation was used to isolate peripheral blood mononuclear cells from blood. Sequenced material: blood T cells: a sorted CD56 or NKG2C T cell subset, CD4+ or CD8+ T cells, or bulk PBMC T cells (not recorded which). This clonotype originated in a woman between 50 and 59 years old in good health. Donor details come from another sample of the same person, matched by shared clones. The chain is made from TRBV9 and TRBJ2-1; the TCRdb call, TRBD2, lacks DNA for checking. The CDR3 protein: CASSVAAGGPNEQFF.